The 32 T cell receptor beta chains presented below share a single source sample, sequenced in a study of OX40 agonist ivuxolimab in advanced cancers. Assay used: immunoSEQ multiplex PCR; TCRdb lists only in-frame clones, some missing. This sample yields 65,000 to 75,000 clones, of which about 87% are seen a single time; roughly 0.59% belongs to the top ten. Source: CD4+ or CD8+ T cells sorted from blood, taken in a trial of the OX40 agonist ivuxolimab. All receptors derive from an adult with an advanced solid tumor such as melanoma, head and neck, liver or kidney cancer.

This clone was recorded once. The chain employs TRBV4-2 and TRBJ2-2; TRBD2 matches at 10 bases. This CDR3 has 15 residues. CDR1 and CDR2 from the germline V gene are LGHNA and YNFKEQ. The V gene end was trimmed by 4 bases and the J gene end by 7 bases; junction bases not matched to a gene: 6. CDR3 DNA: TGTGCCAGCAGCCTCGATCGGACTAGCGGCGGGGAGCTGTTTTTT. This gives the protein CASSLDRTSGGELFF.

The chain uses TRBV5-4 and TRBJ2-1; 10 nucleotides agree with TRBD1. Germline-derived CDR1 and CDR2 are SGHNT and YYREEE (reference sequence). The trim removed 0 bases at V and 6 bases at J, leaving 6 bases unmatched. The CDR3 contains 16 residues. Written as DNA, the CDR3 is TGTGCCAGCAGCTTGGCCAAAGGACAGGGGGGCAATGAGCAGTTCTTC. Its protein product is CASSLAKGQGGNEQFF.

The chain has TRBV19 and TRBJ2-5; 11 nucleotides line up with TRBD2. The CDR3 contains 14 residues. Looked up from germline, CDR1 is LNHDA and CDR2 is SQIVND (reference sequence). The J segment lost 5 bases and the V segment lost 6 bases, leaving 5 bases of the junction unmatched. Here the CDR3 reads CASSVAGGPETQYF. The CDR3 DNA sequence: TGTGCCAGTAGCGTAGCGGGGGGGCCGGAGACCCAGTACTTC.

The V gene is TRBV5-1, the J gene TRBJ1-6; 7 positions match TRBD1. This CDR3 comprises 15 residues. Germline CDR1 SGHRS, CDR2 YFSETQ. Trimming at V came to 6 bases and at J to 9 bases, leaving 12 bases not matched to a gene. CDR3 residues: CASTLQGVGSSPLHF. CDR3 coding DNA: TGCGCCAGCACCCTCCAGGGGGTTGGGAGTTCACCCCTCCACTTT.

Notes on this clone: The germline gene is not matched at one end of the junction; a read error may be the cause. This chain links TRBV7-8 with TRBJ1-6, with D hard to call. CDR3 length equals 14 residues. Germline CDR1 reads SGHVS; CDR2 reads FQNEAQ. The CDR3 DNA sequence: TGTGCCAGCAGCTTAATCCCCCGGGATTCACCCCTCTACTTT. It encodes CASSLIPRDSPLYF.

The gene calls are TRBV2 and TRBJ2-5; D perhaps matches TRBD1 (7 bases). Trimming shortened V by 9 bases and J by 5 bases, and 16 bases separated the two germline ends. The V gene's germline CDR1 is SNHLY and CDR2 FYNNEI. The CDR3 spans 13 residues. The CDR3 DNA reads TGTGCCAGTGAACAGGGGAGGACTGAGACCCAGTACTTC. It translates to CASEQGRTETQYF.

Comment on this clone: One end of the junction varies from germline; a read error may be responsible. The CDR3 region is CASSIRGGDEQFF. In DNA form, the CDR3 reads TGTGCTAGCAGCATTCGGGGGGGCGATGAGCAGTTCTTC. The V and J genes are TRBV7-7 and TRBJ2-1; 8 nucleotides agree with TRBD2. Germline V CDR1 and CDR2: SSHAT, FNYEAQ (reference sequence). The CDR3 loop spans 13 amino acids.

The chain uses TRBV4-1 and TRBJ2-3, with D hard to call. V was clipped by 0 bases and J by 1 base, with 8 bases between them. The CDR3 runs 15 residues. Germline V CDR1 and CDR2: MGHRA, YSYEKL. CDR3 amino acids: CASSQDLDGTDTQYF. The CDR3 nucleotides are TGCGCCAGCAGCCAAGATCTAGACGGCACAGATACGCAGTATTTT.

V is TRBV4-1 and J is TRBJ1-2; tentatively, D is TRBD1 (6 bases). This CDR3 contains 15 residues. CDR1 and CDR2 (germline): MGHRA, YSYEKL. Between the trimmed V and J ends, which lost 1 base and 3 bases, there was a span of 12 bases. Here the CDR3 reads CASSQVSRGHYGYTF. The CDR3 DNA reads as TGCGCCAGCAGCCAAGTGTCCAGGGGCCACTATGGCTACACCTTC.

Only a few counts were recorded for this clone. This chain connects TRBV12-5 to TRBJ1-1; D is unresolved. Trimming cost V 1 base and J 4 bases, with 7 bases left between them. The germline V gene has CDR1 LGHNT and CDR2 FRNRAP. The CDR3 has 13 amino acids. The CDR3 DNA follows: TGTGCTAGTGGTTTGGATGTTAGCACTGAAGCTTTCTTT. Amino acids: CASGLDVSTEAFF.

The rearrangement joins TRBV6-5 to TRBJ1-1; TRBD1 agrees at 8 bases. V lost 4 bases and J lost 4; bases outside the gene matches: 8. The germline gives CDR1 MNHEY, CDR2 SVGAGI. The CDR3 totals 15 residues. The CDR3 region is CASSLGQAGSTEAFF. The CDR3 DNA sequence: TGTGCCAGCAGTTTGGGACAGGCCGGGAGCACTGAAGCTTTCTTT.

The rearrangement links TRBV5-1 to TRBJ1-6, with TRBD1 matching over 10 bases. The trim removed 6 bases at V and 0 bases at J, leaving 6 bases unmatched. Germline V gene sequence: CDR1 SGHRS, CDR2 YFSETQ. This CDR3 spans 17 amino acids. The CDR3 DNA reads TGCGCCAGCACCCCCGGACAGGGGGGCTCCTATAATTCACCCCTCCACTTT. This encodes CASTPGQGGSYNSPLHF.

The V and J genes are TRBV7-9 and TRBJ1-6; D unresolved. The ends were cut back, 1 base at V and 9 bases at J, with 10 bases in the middle. Germline-derived CDR1 and CDR2 are SEHNR and FQNEAQ (reference sequence). This CDR3 has 14 residues. For the CDR3, the DNA is TGTGCCAGCAGCTTAGTAGGACTGGGTTCACCCCTCCACTTT. This codes for CASSLVGLGSPLHF.

The chain carries TRBV2 and TRBJ2-3; possible D gene TRBD1, 6 bases. Germline V gene sequence: CDR1 SNHLY, CDR2 FYNNEI. CDR3 length: 15 residues. Trimming took 5 bases from V and 4 from J, leaving 16 bases between them. CDR3 DNA: TGTGCCAGCAGTACGAGGCAGGGGACGTCAGATACGCAGTATTTT. Translating gives CASSTRQGTSDTQYF.

The chain combines TRBV28 with TRBJ2-7; D possibly uses TRBD1 or TRBD2 (5 bases each). The CDR3 spans 14 residues. Trimming stripped 0 bases from V and 4 bases from J, with 10 bases between. Looked up from germline, CDR1 is MDHEN and CDR2 is SYDVKM. The CDR3 nucleotides read TGTGCCAGCAGTTTATGGGGAGAGGGGTACGAGCAGTACTTC. Its translation: CASSLWGEGYEQYF. The full variable domain, with the rest looked up from reference TRBV28 and TRBJ2-7, is DVKVTQSSRYLVKRTGEKVFLECVQDMDHENMFWYRQDPGLGLRLIYFSYDVKMKEKGDIPEGYSVSREKKERFSLILESASTNQTSMYLCASSLWGEGYEQYFGPGTRLTVT.

V gene TRBV2 combines with J gene TRBJ1-2; 9 nucleotides line up with TRBD1. The CDR3 is 13 amino acids. CDR1 SNHLY and CDR2 FYNNEI come from the germline V gene. V shed 5 bases and J 8 bases; nucleotides not matched to a gene: 6. CDR3 protein: CASSSGQGKGYTF. As DNA, the CDR3 is TGTGCCAGCAGTTCTGGACAGGGGAAAGGCTACACCTTC. The full variable domain, its missing parts supplied by reference TRBV2 and TRBJ1-2, is EPEVTQTPSHQVTQMGQEVILRCVPISNHLYFYWYRQILGQKVEFLVSFYNNEISEKSEIFDDQFSVERPDGSNFTLKIRSTKLEDSAMYFCASSSGQGKGYTFGSGTRLTVV.

CDR3 sequence reads: CASSPGTFSYEQYF. DNA for the CDR3: TGTGCCAGCAGCCCCGGGACATTTTCCTACGAGCAGTACTTC. J is TRBJ2-7 and V is TRBV9; the D gene is possibly TRBD1 (6 bases). The length of the CDR3 is 14 residues. The V gene's germline CDR1 is SGDLS and CDR2 YYNGEE. V was pared by 4 bases and J by 1 base, with 12 bases between.

The V call is TRBV5-1, the J call TRBJ1-3; D is unresolved. Trimming removed 4 bases from V and 4 bases from J, with 9 bases in between. Germline-derived CDR1 and CDR2 are SGHRS and YFSETQ. The CDR3 runs 13 residues. The CDR3 loop reads CASSLGPGNTIYF. CDR3 sequence (DNA): TGCGCCAGCAGCCTGGGCCCAGGAAACACCATATATTTT.

The chain recombines TRBV11-2 with TRBJ2-6; TRBD1 agrees at 9 bases. The CDR3 runs 19 residues. In germline, CDR1 is SGHAT, CDR2 FQNNGV. After removal of 5 bases from V and 0 bases from J, the junction contained 11 bases not matched to a gene. CDR3 residues: CASSTVTGGLSSGANVLTF. The CDR3 DNA reads TGTGCCAGCAGCACCGTTACAGGGGGCTTAAGCTCTGGGGCCAACGTCCTGACTTTC.

The chain employs TRBV5-5 and TRBJ2-1; D is possibly TRBD1 (6 bases). The germline V gene encodes CDR1 SGHKS and CDR2 YYEKEE (reference sequence). The CDR3 runs to 15 residues. V was trimmed by 2 bases and J by 4 bases, leaving 13 bases between them. CDR3 loop: CASSLRTELYNEQFF. The CDR3 DNA is TGTGCCAGCAGCTTAAGGACAGAGTTGTACAATGAGCAGTTCTTC.

This sequence joins TRBV6-6 and TRBJ1-1; D might be TRBD1 (5 bases). Looked up from germline, CDR1 is MNHNY and CDR2 is SVGAGI (reference sequence). The CDR3 has 14 amino acids. The V end lost 2 bases, the J end lost 8 bases, and 15 bases lay between the germline ends. The CDR3 here is CASSYRSGVEEAFF. CDR3 sequence (DNA): TGTGCCAGCAGTTACCGGTCGGGGGTGGAAGAAGCTTTCTTT.

The rearrangement joins TRBV6-1 to TRBJ2-4; 9 bases fit TRBD2. Germline V gene lookup returns CDR1 MNHNS and CDR2 SASEGT. V lost 4 bases, J lost 9 bases, and 7 bases stayed unmatched. CDR3 length: 14 amino acids. CDR3: CASSASGVVVIQYF. The CDR3 DNA sequence: TGTGCCAGCAGTGCTAGCGGGGTTGTGGTCATTCAGTACTTC.

This clone has only one observation. The chain recombines TRBV5-3 with TRBJ2-3, with 8 positions matching TRBD2. TRBV5-3 belongs to the ORF category, with a function that is uncertain. The J segment lost 4 bases and the V segment lost 5 bases, leaving 9 bases of the junction unmatched. The CDR3 extends over 15 amino acids. The CDR3 region is CARRPGLVVADTQYF. The CDR3 DNA is TGTGCCAGAAGGCCGGGACTAGTGGTGGCAGATACGCAGTATTTT.

The chain uses TRBV2 and TRBJ1-1, with TRBD1 as a possible D gene (5 bases). From germline, CDR1 is SNHLY and CDR2 FYNNEI. The CDR3 contains 14 residues. V was clipped by 2 bases and J by 6 bases, with 13 bases between them. CDR3 loop: CASSELGWGSEAFF. DNA of the CDR3: TGTGCCAGCAGTGAATTGGGCTGGGGGTCTGAAGCTTTCTTT.

The rearrangement links TRBV5-1 to TRBJ1-2, with a weak D call TRBD1 (5 bases). Germline assignment: CDR1 SGHRS and CDR2 YFSETQ. The CDR3 totals 14 residues. The germline V and J ends were trimmed by 4 bases and 3 bases, with 13 bases remaining between them. The CDR3 bases are TGCGCCAGCAGCCAGGAGGGGAGGGACTATGGCTACACCTTC. It specifies CASSQEGRDYGYTF.

This rearrangement joins TRBV18 to TRBJ2-2; D tentatively reads TRBD1 or TRBD2 (5 bases each). This CDR3 comprises 16 residues. Trimming took 4 bases from V and 1 from J, leaving 13 bases between them. Per the germline V gene, CDR1 is KGHSH and CDR2 is LQKENI. CDR3 DNA sequence: TGTGCCAGCTCACAATTCCGGGGCATGAACACCGGGGAGCTGTTTTTT. Translating it yields CASSQFRGMNTGELFF. Using reference TRBV18 and TRBJ2-2 for the parts outside the CDR3, the full variable domain is NAGVMQNPRHLVRRRGQEARLRCSPMKGHSHVYWYRQLPEEGLKFMVYLQKENIIDESGMPKERFSAEFPKEGPSILRIQQVVRGDSAAYFCASSQFRGMNTGELFFGEGSRLTVL.

The CDR3 DNA reads as TGTGCCAGCAGCTTACTTGGGCGGGGGAGTTACAATGAGCAGTTCTTC. As protein: CASSLLGRGSYNEQFF. V and J are TRBV7-2 and TRBJ2-1; TRBD2 matches at 7 bases. CDR3 length equals 16 residues. Germline loops: CDR1 SGHTA, CDR2 FQGNSA. Unmatched junction bases numbered 8, after V lost 2 bases and J lost 4 bases. Together with reference TRBV7-2 and TRBJ2-1, the CDR3 gives the full variable domain: GAGVSQSPSNKVTEKGKDVELRCDPISGHTALYWYRQSLGQGLEFLIYFQGNSAPDKSGLPSDRFSAERTGGSVSTLTIQRTQQEDSAVYLCASSLLGRGSYNEQFFGPGTRLTVL.

This clone appeared a single time. The chain recombines TRBV18 with TRBJ1-4; 11 nucleotides line up with TRBD1. Germline trimming cut 4 bases from V and 7 bases from J; bases unmatched to any gene: 11. CDR1 and CDR2 (germline): KGHSH, LQKENI. The CDR3 is 17 amino acids. CDR3 bases: TGTGCCAGCTCACTTTATCGGACAGGGGGCCGAGGTGAAAAACTGTTTTTT. Its protein product is CASSLYRTGGRGEKLFF.

V and J are TRBV6-5 and TRBJ2-7, with D perhaps matching TRBD1 or TRBD2 (6 bases each). The CDR3 runs 12 residues. V lost 6 bases and J 7 bases, leaving 13 bases between the germline ends. Germline lookup yields CDR1 MNHEY and CDR2 SVGAGI. The CDR3 sequence is CASRYEGGEQYF. In DNA form, the CDR3 reads TGTGCCAGCAGATACGAGGGGGGAGAGCAGTACTTC.

The V gene is TRBV7-8, the J gene TRBJ2-7; either TRBD1 or TRBD2 may supply D (5 bases each). Trimming removed 3 bases from V and 1 base from J, with 7 bases in between. This CDR3 is 13 amino acids long. Per the germline V gene, CDR1 is SGHVS and CDR2 is FQNEAQ. The CDR3 nucleotides are TGTGCCAGCAGCTTGGGGGAATCCTACGAGCAGTACTTC. Translating gives CASSLGESYEQYF.

This chain's CDR3 is CASRGISGGTQYF. As DNA, the CDR3 is TGTGCCAGCAGGGGGATTAGCGGGGGCACGCAGTATTTT. J is TRBJ2-3 and V is TRBV9; the match to TRBD2 covers 9 bases. Germline trimming cut 5 bases from V and 9 bases from J; bases unmatched to any gene: 7. CDR1 and CDR2 (germline): SGDLS, YYNGEE. There are 13 residues in the CDR3.

The gene calls are TRBV9 and TRBJ2-1; 7 bases align to TRBD1. V trimming: 4 bases; J trimming: 0 bases; junction bases outside the gene matches: 4. The CDR3 has 15 residues. Germline V gives CDR1 SGDLS, CDR2 YYNGEE. The CDR3: CASSTTGTSYNEQFF. CDR3 coding DNA: TGTGCCAGCAGCACGACAGGGACCTCCTACAATGAGCAGTTCTTC.